This T cell receptor beta chain came from a study of cytomegalovirus exposure and HLA in healthy donors (dated by TCRdb to the late 2010s). In the study overall: According to an earlier analysis of 587 of the donors, about 180 million T cells yielded 95 million to 140 million unique TCR beta sequences and 276 Gb of sequence data. Rather than drawing on any new phenotypic data, the later analysis identified candidate immune exposures from TCR beta sequences and the way those sequences occurred across donors. The study combined high-throughput TCR immunosequencing, statistical association of individual TCRs with disease status, and machine learning to predict cytomegalovirus infection status. All discovery cohort repertoires had been generated on a single sequencing platform. About five DR-DQ haplotypes were handled as single units for association and clustering, since linkage in the cohort was strong. The genetic ancestry cluster associated with self-reported Caucasian donors included roughly four fifths of the approximately 410 genotyped donors. The number of donors typed differed by locus, with about 629-630 for A, B, C, DRB1 and DQB1, 522 for DQA1, about 610 for DPA1, and approximately 470 for DPB1. Roughly 300 gigabases of sequencing data and roughly 80 million unique TCR sequences made up an early release that covered approximately 620 HLA-typed donors. An earlier analysis of some 500 of the donors used high-throughput TCR beta sequencing to judge whether each TCR beta V gene segment behaved as functional or pseudogenic. A separate validation cohort of 100 to 150 different subjects was used in addition to the roughly 640-subject first cohort. The study profiled the T cell repertoires of some 610 subjects by immunosequencing and related them to cytomegalovirus serostatus. On average, about 200,000 unique TCR beta nucleotide sequences were sequenced per donor among fewer than 500 genotyped donors of the cohort, with 15% to 20% of those sequences being non-productive. The study was designed to test whether signatures of past pathogen exposure could be identified by cataloging public T cell receptors. Donor age, sex, ethnicity and CMV serostatus were collected together with the repertoire data. A later analysis re-examined previously published TCR beta repertoires from several hundred donors and added high-resolution HLA genotyping to investigate patterns of TCR occurrence. HLA typing covered class I and class II loci at four-digit resolution. In a later genetic analysis, genome-wide SNP genotypes for about three fifths of the roughly 670 donors were used, and that subset was treated as a discovery cohort.

Counted from cysteine to phenylalanine, this CDR3 has 16 amino acids. Only CDR3 DNA remains: 48 bases, in frame from the first base. CDR1 and CDR2 (SEHNR, FQNEAQ) derive from the germline V gene (reference sequence). V lost 1 base and J lost 3 bases, and the count of bases not matched to a germline gene is 8. Findings and caveats that apply to the study as a whole: In both the original and validation cohorts, the classifier was reported to diagnose cytomegalovirus status with high specificity and sensitivity. CMV serostatus was the only immune exposure information available for the cohort. The 87-base-pair reads could not distinguish some IMGT-functional V segments, including TRBV6-2 and TRBV6-3, so those segments were excluded. HLA typing was unavailable for some donors at each locus, so association tests used only the typed subset. Most TCR sequences were observed very rarely across donors, whereas some public TCRs were present in many individuals. Compared with equally common non-associated chains, HLA-associated TCR beta chains in a later analysis were more clonally expanded and had lower generation probabilities. According to a later genetic analysis, donors in an Asian-associated ancestry cluster had fewer N-insertions in productive TCRs than the roughly 700-donor mean. A further reported finding was that TCR beta sequences accurately predicted the HLA-A and HLA-B alleles for most subjects in the first cohort. Because counts were too low, around 18 rarely observed V segments, including chromosome 9 orphons, were left out of the earlier analysis of approximately 500 of the donors. According to a later analysis, most CMV-associated TCR beta chains appeared to be HLA-restricted, and the HLA associations seemed to be driven largely by CMV exposure. At a false discovery rate of 0.05, a later analysis linked about 16,000 TCR beta sequences to specific HLA alleles. In an earlier analysis of fewer than 750 of the donors, most TCR beta V segments were observed in productive rearrangements about 87% or about 30% of the time, broadly matching IMGT annotations. According to a later analysis, parvovirus B19, influenza, CMV and Epstein-Barr virus appeared linked to several top co-occurrence clusters. A few of the identified cytomegalovirus-associated TCR beta chains were confirmed in vitro to be specific for cytomegalovirus antigens. Assigning TCR associations to individual alleles was difficult when HLA alleles, especially DR and DQ, strongly co-occurred. A group of highly shared sequence variants was considered likely to be a technical artifact of the sequencing pipeline. The study listed around 160 TCR beta chains as associated with cytomegalovirus. Linkage disequilibrium might explain the correlated functional status among segregating V segments, but an unknown experimental factor could not be ruled out. Only TCR beta chains were sequenced in this cohort, and the absence of alpha or paired-chain data limited detectable features. Sequencing depth was assumed to be roughly uniform across donors in the presence/absence analyses, though that assumption may not hold. The authors suggested that the approach could potentially be generalized to other disease states and immunological phenotypes. V-gene and J-gene trimming of TCR beta chains was associated with a missense DCLRE1C variant in a later genetic analysis, and the association was replicated in an independent cohort. A later analysis found that TCR association rates varied across HLA loci, with DRB1 alleles showing the most associated TCRs and HLA-C alleles the fewest.

About this clone: No antigen is known for it. Per-base quality was not reported, and no clone a single base away is much larger than it.

The receptor library was made with the immunoSEQ multiplex PCR assay. For the multiplex PCR, a mixture combining 60 forward primers for TCR Vbeta segments and 13 reverse primers for TCR Jbeta segments was used. The CDR3 region of rearranged TCR beta genes was amplified from genomic DNA with a multiplex PCR assay. The amplified TCR beta libraries were sequenced on the Illumina HiSeq System as 87-base-pair reads. The original pipeline was this. Across the 640 or so repertoires, a later analysis counted approximately 75 million unique TCR beta chains, about 10 million of which were shared by at least two donors. Raw reads were error-corrected and collapsed into unique sequences by a nearest-neighbor algorithm in which closely related sequences were merged to remove PCR and sequencing errors. CDR3 sequences were aligned to IMGT reference sequences to assign V, D and J gene segments. For a sequence to be retained, a match of at least six nucleotides was required to both a V gene segment and a J gene segment. A rearrangement was called productive if the CDR3 had no stop codons and remained in frame with V and J, and every other rearrangement was called non-productive. CDR3 was defined by IMGT convention, running from the second conserved V-encoded cysteine to the conserved J-encoded phenylalanine. The earlier analysis of 550 to 650 of the donors excluded any sequence lacking an unambiguous match to a single V gene segment. In an earlier analysis of roughly 600 of the donors, a V segment was called functional when productive rearrangements were above 56.7%, and segregating when the standard deviation between donors exceeded 5%. A statistical classification framework was built for diagnosing cytomegalovirus status from the catalog of TCR beta chain sequences. In a later analysis, TCR nucleotide sequences were compared against IMGT/GENE-DB human TR gene sequences so that V and J genes could be assigned. The TCRdist pipeline was used in a later analysis to assign CDR3 sequences and most-parsimonious VDJ recombination scenarios. In a later analysis, each TCR beta chain was defined by its CDR3 amino acid sequence together with its V-gene family, and reads lacking a unique V-gene family were excluded. As a way to deal with suspected cross-contamination and a sequencing artifact, a later analysis dropped roughly 620 nucleotide sequences that were highly shared and had low generation probability. In a later analysis, a clonal expansion index was calculated for each public chain from normalized within-repertoire ranks of inferred template counts. Generation probabilities in a later analysis came from a VDJ recombination model fitted to out-of-frame rearrangements, and those results were checked against IGoR. A later analysis scored TCR-TCR, TCR-HLA and TCR-CMV co-occurrence with hypergeometric tests, applying a repertoire-size bias correction to TCR pairs. A later analysis estimated false discovery rates by permuting HLA or CMV assignments 20 times. In a later analysis, co-occurring TCRs were grouped with DBSCAN, and TCRdist sequence similarity was added when clustering was performed within HLA-allele-positive subsets. For co-occurrence clustering, repertoires with fewer than 30,000 or more than 120,000 public chains were excluded, along with four to six repertoires with anomalous nucleotide sharing. TCRdb re-hosts the immuneACCESS table, in-frame sequences only. Its copies lack some clones; in the studies checked, an unresolved V gene accounts for under half of them, and the cause for the rest is not known. V and J calls and clone size are given by that table; D and trimming were obtained from the DNA. Here the sample has about 140,000 clones; 73% occur a single time. Around 15% of the sample belongs to the ten largest clones.

The cohort consisted of some 730 healthy bone marrow donors. At the time of sampling, every cohort member was nominally healthy, though immune exposures that went unrecorded were likely present. Of the 700 or so cohort members, 250 to 300 had positive CMV serostatus and around 350 had negative CMV serostatus, and CMV serostatus was not recorded for the donor. Each donor provided a peripheral blood sample, and peripheral blood mononuclear cells were used for TCR beta sequencing. Genomic DNA extraction from the blood cell samples was performed with the Qiagen DNeasy Blood Extraction Kit. The chain is assembled from TRBV7-9 and TRBJ2-7; 8 junctional bases match TRBD2. The TCR sequence derives from a human donor in good health. Material for sequencing was PBMCs. The CDR3 here reads CASSLGRGGGRYEQYF. The nucleotide sequence reads as follows: TGTGCCAGCAGCTTAGGTCGGGGGGGAGGACGCTACGAGCAGTACTTC.